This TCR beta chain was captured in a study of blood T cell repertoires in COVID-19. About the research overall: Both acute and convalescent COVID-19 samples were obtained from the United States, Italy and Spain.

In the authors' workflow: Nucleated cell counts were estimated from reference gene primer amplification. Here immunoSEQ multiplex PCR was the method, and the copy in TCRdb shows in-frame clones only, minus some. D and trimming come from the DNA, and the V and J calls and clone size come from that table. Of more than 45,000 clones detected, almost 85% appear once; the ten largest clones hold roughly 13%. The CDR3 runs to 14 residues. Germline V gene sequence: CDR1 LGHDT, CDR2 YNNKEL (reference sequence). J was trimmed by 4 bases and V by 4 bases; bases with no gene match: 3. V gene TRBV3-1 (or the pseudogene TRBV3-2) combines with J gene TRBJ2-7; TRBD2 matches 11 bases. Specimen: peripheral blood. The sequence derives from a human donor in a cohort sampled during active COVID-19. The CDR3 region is CASSLSGGAYEQYF. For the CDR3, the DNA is TGTGCCAGCAGCCTTAGCGGGGGGGCGTACGAGCAGTACTTC.